The rows below give T cell receptor beta chains drawn from one sample of a study of T cells in Graves' hyperthyroidism and ophthalmopathy. TCRdb reprocessed the multiplex PCR reads with MiXCR, giving one entry per CDR3 protein. The repertoire holds around 400,000 distinct CDR3 sequences, with 15% to 19% as singletons. The material sequenced was blood. All receptors come from a woman between 18 and 29 years old with Graves' hyperthyroidism that later progressed to Graves' ophthalmopathy. The CDR3 runs from the conserved cysteine through the conserved F or W. Each record gives: D gene, J gene, clone size, V gene, CDR3 protein, CDR3 DNA. The D gene is left open where the match is weak. Only some rows state a clone size, as once, few, many or a class for expanded clones.

-	TRBJ2-1	many	TRBV3-1	CASSPELGGRRYNEQFF	TGTGCCAGCAGCCCGGAACTGGGGGGACGCCGATACAATGAGCAGTTCTTC
-	TRBJ1-1	-	TRBV6-9	CASSYRALKVDTEAFF	TGTGCCAGCAGTTACAGGGCCCTTAAGGTGGACACTGAAGCTTTCTTT
-	TRBJ1-5	many	TRBV6-1	CATRTPSNQPQHF	TGTGCCACAAGGACACCTAGCAATCAGCCCCAGCATTTT
-	TRBJ2-3	-	TRBV5-6	CASSQGDWAQYF	TGTGCCAGCAGCCAGGGTGATTGGGCGCAGTATTTT
-	TRBJ2-1	many	TRBV28	CASSFFLGVGAGGNEQFF	TGTGCCAGCAGTTTCTTTCTGGGGGTGGGGGCGGGTGGCAATGAGCAGTTCTTC
-	TRBJ2-7	many	TRBV27	CASSLSVAGSSYEQYF	TGTGCCAGCAGTTTATCGGTAGCAGGGAGTTCCTACGAGCAGTACTTC
TRBD1	TRBJ1-1	many	TRBV6-1	CASSARTGETEAFF	TGTGCCAGCAGTGCTCGGACAGGGGAGACTGAAGCTTTCTTT
-	TRBJ2-3	-	TRBV7-9	CASSRGTDTQCF	TGTGCCAGCAGCCGAGGCACAGATACGCAGTGTTTT
-	TRBJ1-5	many	TRBV20-1	CSARISIHQPQHF	TGCAGTGCTCGAATTAGTATACATCAGCCCCAGCATTTT
TRBD2	TRBJ2-7	few	TRBV20-1	CSARDPSPSGSSYEQYF	TGCAGTGCTAGAGATCCCTCGCCTAGCGGGAGCTCCTACGAGCAGTACTTC
-	TRBJ2-2	many	TRBV10-3	CAISEGGDTGELFF	TGTGCCATCAGTGAGGGGGGTGACACCGGGGAGCTGTTTTTT
TRBD1	TRBJ2-7	many	TRBV6-1	CASSTLLGTGDYEQYF	TGTGCCAGCAGTACGTTACTCGGGACAGGAGACTACGAGCAGTACTTC
-	TRBJ2-2	many	TRBV12-3/TRBV12-4	CASLPRTMSPGELFF	TGTGCCAGCCTCCCGAGGACGATGTCTCCCGGGGAGCTGTTTTTT
TRBD2	TRBJ2-7	many	TRBV7-2	CASSFVGGPGYEQYF	TGTGCCAGCAGCTTCGTGGGAGGGCCGGGGTACGAGCAGTACTTC
-	TRBJ2-7	few	TRBV28	CASSWWNDSYEQYF	TGTGCCAGCAGTTGGTGGAACGACTCCTACGAGCAGTACTTC
-	TRBJ2-6	many	TRBV6-1	CASSEAGYTANVLTF	TGTGCCAGCAGTGAAGCTGGGTATACAGCCAACGTCCTGACTTTC
TRBD2	TRBJ2-7	-	TRBV29-1	CSVVPALAGVRNEQYF	TGCAGCGTTGTCCCGGCACTAGCGGGAGTTCGGAACGAGCAGTACTTC
TRBD2	TRBJ2-7	-	TRBV10-2	CASIGGTEQYF	TGCGCCAGCATCGGGGGGACCGAGCAGTACTTC
TRBD2	TRBJ2-7	many	TRBV20-1	CSARPSGSYEQYF	TGCAGTGCCCGACCTAGCGGTTCCTACGAGCAGTACTTC
-	TRBJ2-7	few	TRBV28	CASSFPLTRDYEQYF	TGTGCCAGCAGTTTTCCCTTGACTCGAGACTACGAGCAGTACTTC
TRBD2	TRBJ2-2	many	TRBV7-9	CASSFGLGGNTGELFF	TGTGCCAGCAGCTTTGGACTAGGAGGGAACACCGGGGAGCTGTTTTTT
TRBD1	TRBJ1-6	many	TRBV28	CAITGGTDNSPLHF	TGTGCCATAACAGGGGGCACGGATAATTCACCCCTCCACTTT
-	TRBJ1-6	few	TRBV4-3	CASSQEQGPNSPLHF	TGCGCCAGCAGCCAAGAACAGGGACCTAATTCACCCCTCCACTTT
-	TRBJ1-4	-	TRBV30	CAWSTRTALYEKLFF	TGTGCCTGGAGTACCCGGACAGCTCTTTATGAAAAACTGTTTTTT
-	TRBJ2-3	many	TRBV12-3/TRBV12-4	CASTPGVRWADTQYF	TGTGCCAGCACCCCCGGAGTGAGGTGGGCAGATACGCAGTATTTT
-	TRBJ2-3	many	TRBV2	CASSEGWDTQYF	TGTGCCAGCAGTGAAGGTTGGGATACGCAGTATTTT
TRBD2	TRBJ2-7	many	TRBV20-1	CSAIGLAENYEQYF	TGCAGTGCCATCGGACTAGCGGAAAATTACGAGCAGTACTTC
-	TRBJ2-7	many	TRBV6-1	CASSEGLSYEQYF	TGTGCCAGCAGTGAAGGGCTTTCCTACGAGCAGTACTTC